This T cell receptor (beta chain) was sequenced for a study of blood T cells in healthy people across ages. General study results and limits: Changes seen in expanded clonotypes were possibly confounded by donor CMV status left unknown. Strong correlation was found linking TCR beta diversity to naive T cell percentage.

Note on this clonotype: Its antigen is unidentified.

A minimum of 7 million PBMCs was isolated per sample. Combining a sample-barcoded 5' primer with a J-beta primer mix, a second PCR ran for roughly 7 to 12 cycles. Sequencing yielded, for each sample, at least 3 million paired-end reads carrying CDR3. TCRdb reprocessed the 5' RACE reads with MiXCR, giving one entry per CDR3 protein. The sample lists 1.5 million to 2 million distinct CDR3 sequences, roughly 49% occurring once. The CDR3 is made up of 13 amino acids. CDR1 is MNHNY, CDR2 SVGAGI, per germline (reference sequence). Trimming took 4 bases from V and 5 from J, leaving 11 bases between them. The V gene is TRBV6-6, the J gene TRBJ1-1; possibly TRBD1 for D (5 bases). Sequencing was done on a sample of blood. This receptor was obtained from a woman in her 40s in good health. In DNA, the CDR3 is TGTGCCAGCAGTTTCAGGGAAGGGACTGAAGCTTTCTTT. Protein sequence: CASSFREGTEAFF.